The present T cell receptor (beta chain) was sequenced within a study of cytomegalovirus exposure and HLA in healthy donors. Sequenced by immunoSEQ multiplex PCR; TCRdb stores in-frame clones only, minus some. The sample contains tens of thousands of clones, roughly 87% of which appear only once. Unmatched junction bases numbered 3, after V lost 5 bases and J lost 1 base. Per the germline V gene, CDR1 is SGHNT and CDR2 is YENEEA. The CDR3 runs 14 residues. The TCR was taken from a woman under 30 in good health and CMV-seropositive. The specimen was PBMCs. The V call is TRBV11-3, the J call TRBJ2-5; 8 bases line up with TRBD2. CDR3 in amino acids: CASSAGGAQETQYF. The CDR3 nucleotides are TGTGCCAGCAGCGCCGGGGGGGCCCAAGAGACCCAGTACTTC.